The clone carrying this TCR beta chain was recorded at least ten times. Its antigen is currently unknown. The data derive from a study of human T cells and chemical hapten exposure. Study summary: All through the roughly 25-week study, the scalp of each patient received diphenylcyclopropenone doses weekly.

In the library, unique molecular identifiers were attached to individual cDNA molecules. Per the original data handling: Counting gave a median of around 100,000 TCRs per sample, with values ranging from about 23,224 to 700,000. TCRdb fed the RACE reads into MiXCR, producing one record per CDR3 protein. TCRdb's processing, not the authors' own work, is the source of the V and J calls. Here the sample spans around 200,000 distinct CDR3 sequences, about 25% being singletons. Time point described: patch test 3, about 24 weeks after DPC sensitization. Treatment given: therapeutic diphenylcyclopropenone sensitization with weekly scalp DPC. The CDR3 totals 14 residues. Germline trimming cut 4 bases from V and 3 bases from J; bases unmatched to any gene: 4. Germline V gene sequence: CDR1 LGHNA, CDR2 YNFKEQ. Study-level points and caveats: Significantly more large CDR3 similarity clusters arose among expanded TCRs than among controls.

The sequence came from a woman aged 40 to 55 with alopecia areata. Some clones in this sample may be carry-over from other donors' samples. The sample in question was whole blood, obtained in connection with sensitization to the hapten diphenylcyclopropenone (DPC). The chain is built from TRBV4-2 and TRBJ1-1; 8 nucleotides agree with TRBD1. The CDR3 coding sequence is TGTGCCAGCAGCCCGGACAGGGTATACACTGAAGCTTTCTTT. Protein sequence: CASSPDRVYTEAFF.